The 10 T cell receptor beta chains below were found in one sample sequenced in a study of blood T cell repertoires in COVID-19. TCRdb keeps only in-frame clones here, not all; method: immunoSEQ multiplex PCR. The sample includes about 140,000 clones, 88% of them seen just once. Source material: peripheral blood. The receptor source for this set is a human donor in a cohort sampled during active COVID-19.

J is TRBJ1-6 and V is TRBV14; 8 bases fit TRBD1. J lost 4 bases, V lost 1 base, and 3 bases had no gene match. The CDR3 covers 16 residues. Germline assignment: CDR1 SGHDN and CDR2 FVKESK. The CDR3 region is CASSQGTGGYNSPLHF. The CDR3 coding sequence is TGTGCCAGCAGCCAAGGTACAGGGGGATATAATTCACCCCTCCACTTT.

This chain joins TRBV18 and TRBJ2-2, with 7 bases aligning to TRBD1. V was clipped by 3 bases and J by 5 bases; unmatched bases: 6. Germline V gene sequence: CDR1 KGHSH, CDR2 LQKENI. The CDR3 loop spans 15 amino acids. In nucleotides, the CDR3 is TGTGCCAGCTCACCCCGACAGGGAGAGACCGGGGAGCTGTTTTTT. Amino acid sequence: CASSPRQGETGELFF.

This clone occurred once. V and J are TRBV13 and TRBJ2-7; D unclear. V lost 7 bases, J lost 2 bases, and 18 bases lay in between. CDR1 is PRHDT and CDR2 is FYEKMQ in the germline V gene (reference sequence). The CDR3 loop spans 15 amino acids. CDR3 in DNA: TGTGCCAGCACTCCCCTGCGCGATCTTACCTACGAGCAGTACTTC. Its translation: CASTPLRDLTYEQYF.

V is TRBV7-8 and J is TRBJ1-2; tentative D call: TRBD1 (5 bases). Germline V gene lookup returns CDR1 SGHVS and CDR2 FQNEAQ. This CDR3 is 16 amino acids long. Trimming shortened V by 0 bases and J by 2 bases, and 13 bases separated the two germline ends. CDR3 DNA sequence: TGTGCCAGCAGCTTAGCGGGGCAGGAGGGGAACTATGGCTACACCTTC. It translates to CASSLAGQEGNYGYTF.

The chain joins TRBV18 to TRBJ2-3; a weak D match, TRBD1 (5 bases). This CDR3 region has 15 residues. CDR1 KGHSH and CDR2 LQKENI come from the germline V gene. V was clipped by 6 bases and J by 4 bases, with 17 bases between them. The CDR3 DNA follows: TGTGCCAGCTCCCCCGACAGAGTCTCAGCAGATACGCAGTATTTT. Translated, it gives CASSPDRVSADTQYF. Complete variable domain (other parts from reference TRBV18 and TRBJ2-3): NAGVMQNPRHLVRRRGQEARLRCSPMKGHSHVYWYRQLPEEGLKFMVYLQKENIIDESGMPKERFSAEFPKEGPSILRIQQVVRGDSAAYFCASSPDRVSADTQYFGPGTRLTVL.

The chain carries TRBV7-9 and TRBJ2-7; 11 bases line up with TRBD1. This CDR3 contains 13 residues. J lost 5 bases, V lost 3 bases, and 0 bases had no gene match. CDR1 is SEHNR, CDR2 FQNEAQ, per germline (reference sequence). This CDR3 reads CASSLGQGDEQYF. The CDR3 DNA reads TGTGCCAGCAGCTTGGGACAGGGGGACGAGCAGTACTTC.

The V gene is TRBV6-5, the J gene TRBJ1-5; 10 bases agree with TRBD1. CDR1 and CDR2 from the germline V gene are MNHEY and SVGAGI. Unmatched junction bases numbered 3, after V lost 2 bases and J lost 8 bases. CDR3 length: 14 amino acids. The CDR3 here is CASSYAGTGEPQHF. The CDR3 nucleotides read TGTGCCAGCAGTTACGCCGGGACAGGGGAGCCCCAGCATTTT.

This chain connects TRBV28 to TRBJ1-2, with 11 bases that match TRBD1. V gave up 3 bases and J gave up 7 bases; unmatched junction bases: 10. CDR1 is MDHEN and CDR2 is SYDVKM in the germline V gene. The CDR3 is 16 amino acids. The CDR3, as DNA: TGTGCCAGCAGTTTCACCGCCGGGACAGGGGGATTTGGCTACACCTTC. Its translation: CASSFTAGTGGFGYTF.

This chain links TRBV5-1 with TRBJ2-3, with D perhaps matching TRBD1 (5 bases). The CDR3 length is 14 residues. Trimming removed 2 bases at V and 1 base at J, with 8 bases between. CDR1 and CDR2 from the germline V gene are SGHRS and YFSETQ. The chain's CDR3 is CASSFAQGTDTQYF. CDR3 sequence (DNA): TGCGCCAGCAGCTTCGCACAGGGCACAGATACGCAGTATTTT.

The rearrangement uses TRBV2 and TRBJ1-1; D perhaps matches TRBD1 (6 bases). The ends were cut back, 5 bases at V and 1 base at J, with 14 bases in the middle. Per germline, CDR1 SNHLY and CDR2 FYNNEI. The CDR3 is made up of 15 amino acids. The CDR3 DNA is TGTGCCAGCAGTAATCAGGGGTTCGGGAACACTGAAGCTTTCTTT. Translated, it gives CASSNQGFGNTEAFF.